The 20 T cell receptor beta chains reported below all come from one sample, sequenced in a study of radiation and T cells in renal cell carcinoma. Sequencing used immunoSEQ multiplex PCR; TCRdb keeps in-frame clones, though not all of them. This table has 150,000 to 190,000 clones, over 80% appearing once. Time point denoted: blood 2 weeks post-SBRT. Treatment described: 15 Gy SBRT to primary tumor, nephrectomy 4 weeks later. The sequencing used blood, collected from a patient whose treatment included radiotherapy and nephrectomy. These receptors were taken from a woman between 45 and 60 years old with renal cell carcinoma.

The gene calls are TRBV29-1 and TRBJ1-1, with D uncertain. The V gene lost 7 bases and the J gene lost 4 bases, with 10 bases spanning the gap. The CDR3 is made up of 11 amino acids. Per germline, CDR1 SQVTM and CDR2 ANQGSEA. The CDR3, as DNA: TGCAGCGCTCGAGAGGGCACTGAAGCTTTCTTT. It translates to CSAREGTEAFF.

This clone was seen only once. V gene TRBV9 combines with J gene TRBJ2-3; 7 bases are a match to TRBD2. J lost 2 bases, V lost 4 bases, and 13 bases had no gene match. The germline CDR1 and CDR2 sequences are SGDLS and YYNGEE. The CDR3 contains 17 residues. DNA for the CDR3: TGTGCCAGCAGCTCCAGCAGAATAGCGGGCCCCACAGATACGCAGTATTTT. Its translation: CASSSSRIAGPTDTQYF.

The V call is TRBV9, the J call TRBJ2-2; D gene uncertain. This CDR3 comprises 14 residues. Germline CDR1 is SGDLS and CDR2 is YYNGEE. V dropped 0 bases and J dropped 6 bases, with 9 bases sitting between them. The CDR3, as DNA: TGTGCCAGCAGCGTAGTAGCCGGGTCCGGGGAGCTGTTTTTT. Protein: CASSVVAGSGELFF.

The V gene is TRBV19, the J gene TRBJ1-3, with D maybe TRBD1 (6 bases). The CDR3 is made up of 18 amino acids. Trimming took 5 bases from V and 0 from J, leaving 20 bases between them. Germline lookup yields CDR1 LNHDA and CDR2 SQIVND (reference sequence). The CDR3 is CASSARGRTALSGNTIYF. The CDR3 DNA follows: TGTGCCAGTAGTGCAAGGGGGAGAACAGCGCTCTCTGGAAACACCATATATTTT.

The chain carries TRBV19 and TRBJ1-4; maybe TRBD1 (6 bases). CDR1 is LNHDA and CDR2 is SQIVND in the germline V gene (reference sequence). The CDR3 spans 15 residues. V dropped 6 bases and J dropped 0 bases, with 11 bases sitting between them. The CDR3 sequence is CASRTGGATNEKLFF. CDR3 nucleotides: TGTGCCAGTAGGACAGGTGGGGCAACTAATGAAAAACTGTTTTTT.

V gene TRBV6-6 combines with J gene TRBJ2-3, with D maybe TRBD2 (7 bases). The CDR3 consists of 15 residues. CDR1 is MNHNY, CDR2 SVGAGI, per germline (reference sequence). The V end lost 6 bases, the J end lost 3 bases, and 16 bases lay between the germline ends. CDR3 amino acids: CASRTGGRTTDTQYF. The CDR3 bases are TGTGCCAGCAGAACGGGGGGCAGGACGACAGATACGCAGTATTTT.

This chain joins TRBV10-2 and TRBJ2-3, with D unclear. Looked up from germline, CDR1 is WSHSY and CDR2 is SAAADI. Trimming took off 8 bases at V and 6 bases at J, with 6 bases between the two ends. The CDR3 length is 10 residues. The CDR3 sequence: CASRADTQYF. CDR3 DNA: TGCGCCAGCCGGGCGGATACGCAGTATTTT.

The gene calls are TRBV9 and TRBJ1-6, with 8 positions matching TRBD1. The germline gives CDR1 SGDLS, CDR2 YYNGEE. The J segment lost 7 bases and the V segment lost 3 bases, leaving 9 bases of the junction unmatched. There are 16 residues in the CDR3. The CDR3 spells CASSDQGAPKNSPLHF. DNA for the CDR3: TGTGCCAGCAGCGACCAGGGGGCCCCAAAAAATTCACCCCTCCACTTT.

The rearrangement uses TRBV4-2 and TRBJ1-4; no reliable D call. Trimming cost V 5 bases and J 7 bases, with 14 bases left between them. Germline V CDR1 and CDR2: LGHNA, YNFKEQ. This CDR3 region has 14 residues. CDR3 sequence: CASSFSGELEKLFF. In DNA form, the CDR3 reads TGTGCCAGCAGCTTTTCCGGGGAACTTGAAAAACTGTTTTTT.

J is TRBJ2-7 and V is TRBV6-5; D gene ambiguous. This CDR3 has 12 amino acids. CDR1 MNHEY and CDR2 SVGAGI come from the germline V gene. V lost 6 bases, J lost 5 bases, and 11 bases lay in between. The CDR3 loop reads CASSPDQHEQYF. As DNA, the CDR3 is TGTGCCAGCAGCCCGGACCAACACGAGCAGTACTTC.

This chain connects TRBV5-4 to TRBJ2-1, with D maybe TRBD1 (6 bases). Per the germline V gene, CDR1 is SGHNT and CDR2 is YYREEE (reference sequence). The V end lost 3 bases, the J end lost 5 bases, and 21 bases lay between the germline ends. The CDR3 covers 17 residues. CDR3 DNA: TGTGCCAGCAGCTCCCGGCCAGGGGAAGGAAGGGACAATGAGCAGTTCTTC. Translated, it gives CASSSRPGEGRDNEQFF.

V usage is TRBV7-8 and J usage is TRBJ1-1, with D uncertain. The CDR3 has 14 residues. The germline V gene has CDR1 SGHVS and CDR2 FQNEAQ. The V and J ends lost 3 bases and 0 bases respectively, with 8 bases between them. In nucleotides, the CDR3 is TGTGCCAGCAGCTTTCGAAGTATGAACACTGAAGCTTTCTTT. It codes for CASSFRSMNTEAFF.

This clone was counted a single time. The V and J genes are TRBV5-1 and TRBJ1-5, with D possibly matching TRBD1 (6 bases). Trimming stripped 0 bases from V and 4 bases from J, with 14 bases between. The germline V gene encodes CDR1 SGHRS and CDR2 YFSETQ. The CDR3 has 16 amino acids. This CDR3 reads CASSLEGGLSNQPQHF. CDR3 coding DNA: TGCGCCAGCAGCTTGGAGGGGGGGCTGAGTAATCAGCCCCAGCATTTT.

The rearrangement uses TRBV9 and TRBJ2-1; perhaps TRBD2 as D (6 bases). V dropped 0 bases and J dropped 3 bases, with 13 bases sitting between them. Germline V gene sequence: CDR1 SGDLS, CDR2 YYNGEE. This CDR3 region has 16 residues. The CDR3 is CASSVAGWGDYNEQFF. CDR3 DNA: TGTGCCAGCAGCGTAGCTGGGTGGGGGGACTACAATGAGCAGTTCTTC.

CDR3 residues: CAISPEGSGVTEAFF. The CDR3 nucleotides are TGTGCCATCAGCCCGGAGGGCAGCGGGGTTACTGAAGCTTTCTTT. The chain carries TRBV10-3 and TRBJ1-1; D gene ambiguous. This CDR3 has 15 residues. Trimming cost V 6 bases and J 5 bases, with 19 bases left between them. Germline CDR1 ENHRY, CDR2 SYGVKD.

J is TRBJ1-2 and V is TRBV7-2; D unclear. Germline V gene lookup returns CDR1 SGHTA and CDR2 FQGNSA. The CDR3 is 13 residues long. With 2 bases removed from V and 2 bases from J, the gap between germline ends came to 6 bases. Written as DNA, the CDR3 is TGTGCCAGCAGCTTATCAGCGAACTATGGCTACACCTTC. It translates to CASSLSANYGYTF.

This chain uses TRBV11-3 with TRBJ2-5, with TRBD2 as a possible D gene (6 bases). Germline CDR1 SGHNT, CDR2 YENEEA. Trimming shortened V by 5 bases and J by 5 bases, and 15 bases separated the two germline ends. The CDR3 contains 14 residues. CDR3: CASSHGLRGETQYF. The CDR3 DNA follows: TGTGCCAGCAGCCATGGACTCCGGGGGGAGACCCAGTACTTC.

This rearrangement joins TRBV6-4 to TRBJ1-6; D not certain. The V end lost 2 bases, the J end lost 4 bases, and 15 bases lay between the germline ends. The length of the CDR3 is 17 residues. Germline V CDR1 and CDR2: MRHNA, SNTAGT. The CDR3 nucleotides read TGTGCCAGCAGTGACACCCAGCCATCCGGATATAATTCACCCCTCCACTTT. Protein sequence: CASSDTQPSGYNSPLHF.

CDR3 residues: CASSEMDSFNEKLFF. The DNA of the CDR3 is TGTGCCAGCAGTGAGATGGACAGCTTTAATGAAAAACTGTTTTTT. The chain recombines TRBV6-1 with TRBJ1-4, with D possibly matching TRBD1 (6 bases). CDR3 length: 15 residues. The germline V gene has CDR1 MNHNS and CDR2 SASEGT. Trimming removed 3 bases from V and 4 bases from J, with 12 bases in between.

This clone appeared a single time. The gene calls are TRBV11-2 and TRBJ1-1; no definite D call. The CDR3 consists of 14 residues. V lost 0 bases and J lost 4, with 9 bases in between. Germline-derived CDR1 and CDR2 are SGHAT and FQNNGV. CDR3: CASSLDFKGTEAFF. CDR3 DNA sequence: TGTGCCAGCAGCTTAGATTTTAAGGGCACTGAAGCTTTCTTT.